The 32 T cell receptor beta chains reported below all come from one sample, sequenced in a study of blood T cell repertoires in COVID-19. Profiled with immunoSEQ multiplex PCR; TCRdb holds only in-frame clones, not every one. The profile shows about 140,000 clones, 76% of them singletons. What was sequenced was peripheral blood. The origin of the receptors is a woman over 75 with active or convalescent COVID-19.

This chain joins TRBV4-2 and TRBJ2-2; 7 bases fit TRBD1. Trimming at V came to 4 bases and at J to 5 bases, leaving 7 bases not matched to a gene. The V gene's germline CDR1 is LGHNA and CDR2 YNFKEQ. CDR3 length: 15 amino acids. The CDR3, as DNA: TGTGCCAGCAGCCGAATAACAGGGGTGACCGGGGAGCTGTTTTTT. Translating it yields CASSRITGVTGELFF.

The chain is built from TRBV30 and TRBJ1-5; no clear D. The CDR3 runs to 14 residues. Germline lookup yields CDR1 GTSNPN and CDR2 SVGIG (reference sequence). Trimming left V 2 bases short and J 3 bases short, with 11 bases between. In DNA form, the CDR3 reads TGTGCCTGGAGTTCCAGGTTAATCAATCAGCCCCAGCATTTT. Its translation is CAWSSRLINQPQHF. Complete variable domain (other parts from reference TRBV30 and TRBJ1-5): SQTIHQWPATLVQPVGSPLSLECTVEGTSNPNLYWYRQAAGRGLQLLFYSVGIGQISSEVPQNLSASRPQDRQFILSSKKLLLSDSGFYLCAWSSRLINQPQHFGDGTRLSIL.

CDR3 loop: CASSGTYYNEQFF. Written as DNA, the CDR3 is TGTGCCAGCAGTGGGACATACTACAATGAGCAGTTCTTC. The rearrangement uses TRBV12-3 or TRBV12-4 and TRBJ2-1; TRBD1 might be the D (6 bases). The CDR3 has 13 residues. The germline V and J ends were trimmed by 5 bases and 3 bases, with 8 bases remaining between them.

The J gene is TRBJ1-3, the V gene TRBV5-1, with 7 nucleotides matching TRBD1. The length of the CDR3 is 14 residues. Per the germline V gene, CDR1 is SGHRS and CDR2 is YFSETQ. Trimming cost V 4 bases and J 7 bases; bases outside gene matches: 8. The chain's CDR3 is CASSPTGVGNTIYF. CDR3 DNA sequence: TGCGCCAGCAGCCCAACAGGGGTCGGGAACACCATATATTTT.

The rearrangement links TRBV5-8 to TRBJ1-4, with 8 bases that match TRBD1. CDR3 length equals 14 residues. The trim removed 4 bases at V and 7 bases at J, leaving 6 bases unmatched. The germline CDR1 and CDR2 sequences are SGHTS and YDEGEE. The CDR3 loop reads CASSTRQGSEKLFF. The CDR3 nucleotides read TGTGCCAGCAGCACGAGACAGGGGAGTGAAAAACTGTTTTTT.

The gene calls are TRBV3-1 (or the pseudogene TRBV3-2) and TRBJ1-2; a weak D match, TRBD1 (5 bases). In germline, CDR1 is LGHDT, CDR2 YNNKEL (reference sequence). Between the trimmed V and J ends, which lost 0 bases and 2 bases, there was a span of 16 bases. This CDR3 has 17 amino acids. The CDR3 region is CASSQDRLPRGNYGYTF. The CDR3, as DNA: TGTGCCAGCAGCCAAGATCGTCTTCCCCGGGGGAACTATGGCTACACCTTC.

The rearrangement links TRBV18 to TRBJ1-6; 7 positions match TRBD1. Per the germline V gene, CDR1 is KGHSH and CDR2 is LQKENI. The CDR3 spans 20 residues. V shed 2 bases, J shed 7 bases, and the junction held 20 bases outside the gene matches. The CDR3 DNA follows: TGTGCCAGCTCACCATCCTTAATGCGAACAGGGGCCGCGGGGAATTCACCCCTCCACTTT. It codes for CASSPSLMRTGAAGNSPLHF. The variable domain in full, with the rest retrieved from reference TRBV18 and TRBJ1-6, is NAGVMQNPRHLVRRRGQEARLRCSPMKGHSHVYWYRQLPEEGLKFMVYLQKENIIDESGMPKERFSAEFPKEGPSILRIQQVVRGDSAAYFCASSPSLMRTGAAGNSPLHFGNGTRLTVT.

CDR3 in amino acids: CAWGQGRTDTQYF. CDR3 DNA: TGTGCCTGGGGACAGGGGCGGACAGATACGCAGTATTTT. The chain uses TRBV30 and TRBJ2-3; 9 positions match TRBD1. The V segment lost 5 bases and the J segment 3 bases; nucleotides outside the gene matches: 3. Germline CDR1 reads GTSNPN; CDR2 reads SVGIG (reference sequence). The CDR3 is 13 residues long.

The V call is TRBV9, the J call TRBJ2-5, with 7 bases that match TRBD2. Germline values: CDR1 SGDLS, CDR2 YYNGEE. CDR3 length: 15 amino acids. V shed 4 bases, J shed 5 bases, and the junction held 11 bases outside the gene matches. This CDR3 reads CASSPGTTSRETQYF. CDR3 nucleotide sequence: TGTGCCAGCAGCCCTGGGACTACCTCCCGGGAGACCCAGTACTTC.

The chain combines TRBV11-3 with TRBJ2-2; 10 nucleotides align to TRBD1. The CDR3 sequence is 15 residues long. Germline-derived CDR1 and CDR2 are SGHNT and YENEEA. The V segment lost 5 bases and the J segment 1 base; nucleotides outside the gene matches: 1. The CDR3 is CASSRDRGNTGELFF. The CDR3 coding sequence is TGTGCCAGCAGCCGGGACAGGGGGAACACCGGGGAGCTGTTTTTT.

The chain is built from TRBV19 and TRBJ2-1, with D hard to call. The CDR3 contains 15 residues. Trimming removed 5 bases from V and 1 base from J, with 12 bases in between. Germline lookup yields CDR1 LNHDA and CDR2 SQIVND (reference sequence). As DNA, the CDR3 is TGTGCCAGTAGTTTCCACCTCGGGTCCTACAATGAGCAGTTCTTC. It is translated as CASSFHLGSYNEQFF.

V usage is TRBV7-9 and J usage is TRBJ2-1, with D perhaps matching TRBD1 (5 bases). Germline CDR1 and CDR2: SEHNR and FQNEAQ (reference sequence). Trimming pared 5 bases from V and 11 bases from J, leaving 13 bases between. The CDR3 is 12 amino acids. This CDR3 reads CASSADRRKQFF. CDR3 bases: TGTGCCAGCAGCGCAGACAGACGTAAGCAGTTCTTC. The whole variable domain, filled in from reference TRBV7-9 and TRBJ2-1, reads DTGVSQNPRHKITKRGQNVTFRCDPISEHNRLYWYRQTLGQGPEFLTYFQNEAQLEKSRLLSDRFSAERPKGSFSTLEIQRTEQGDSAMYLCASSADRRKQFFGPGTRLTVL.

The DNA for the CDR3 is TGTGCCAGCTCTTGGGGCAGGGGAGGGCAGCCCCAGCATTTT. This codes for CASSWGRGGQPQHF. The chain uses TRBV18 and TRBJ1-5, with D possibly being TRBD1 (6 bases). CDR1 is KGHSH, CDR2 LQKENI, per germline. Trimming removed 6 bases at V and 7 bases at J, with 16 bases between. The CDR3 sequence is 14 residues long.

The rearrangement uses TRBV25-1 and TRBJ2-7; TRBD1 agrees at 10 bases. After removal of 10 bases from V and 4 bases from J, the junction contained 4 bases not matched to a gene. CDR3 length: 12 amino acids. CDR1 and CDR2 (germline): MGHDK, SYGVNS. The CDR3 nucleotides are TGTGCCACCAGGGACAGGGGATACGAGCAGTACTTC. Its translation: CATRDRGYEQYF.

The chain is built from TRBV6-5 and TRBJ2-1; tentatively, D is TRBD2 (6 bases). CDR1 is MNHEY and CDR2 is SVGAGI in the germline V gene. V was shortened by 2 bases and J by 5 bases, with 7 bases between the two germline ends. CDR3 size: 13 residues. The CDR3 DNA reads TGTGCCAGCAGTTACGGAGGGAACAATGAGCAGTTCTTC. Amino acids: CASSYGGNNEQFF.

This chain connects TRBV12-3 or TRBV12-4 to TRBJ1-1, with D possibly matching TRBD1 (5 bases). This CDR3 spans 12 amino acids. Between the trimmed V and J ends, which lost 5 bases and 5 bases, there was a span of 9 bases. CDR3 loop: CASSGRVTEAFF. The CDR3 DNA sequence: TGTGCCAGCAGTGGCAGGGTGACTGAAGCTTTCTTT.

V and J are TRBV9 and TRBJ2-7; the D gene is possibly TRBD2 (5 bases). The V end lost 1 base, the J end lost 6 bases, and 23 bases lay between the germline ends. From germline, CDR1 is SGDLS and CDR2 YYNGEE. The CDR3 consists of 17 residues. The CDR3 nucleotides read TGTGCCAGCAGCGTATCGGTGAACGGGCCGGGATATGTCGAGCAGTACTTC. The encoded protein is CASSVSVNGPGYVEQYF.

The chain employs TRBV20-1 and TRBJ2-7; D unclear. Germline V CDR1 and CDR2: DFQATT, SNEGSKA (reference sequence). This CDR3 region has 11 residues. The V end lost 1 base, the J end lost 2 bases, and 3 bases lay between the germline ends. The CDR3 loop reads CSARATYEQYF. In nucleotides, the CDR3 is TGCAGTGCTAGAGCAACCTACGAGCAGTACTTC.

The V call is TRBV7-2, the J call TRBJ2-1, with D maybe TRBD2 (6 bases). Germline V gene sequence: CDR1 SGHTA, CDR2 FQGNSA. The CDR3 length is 16 residues. The V end was cut by 0 bases, the J end by 4 bases, with 13 bases between. The CDR3 nucleotides read TGTGCCAGCAGCTTAGCTTTAGCGGACCAATACAATGAGCAGTTCTTC. Protein: CASSLALADQYNEQFF.

The V call is TRBV13, the J call TRBJ2-7, with TRBD1 identical over 7 bases. CDR1 and CDR2 from the germline V gene are PRHDT and FYEKMQ (reference sequence). V shed 6 bases, J shed 7 bases, and the junction held 6 bases outside the gene matches. CDR3 length equals 12 residues. The CDR3 nucleotides read TGTGCCAGCAGTTCAACAGGGGTGGAGCAGTACTTC. It translates to CASSSTGVEQYF. The full variable domain, completed using reference TRBV13 and TRBJ2-7, is AAGVIQSPRHLIKEKRETATLKCYPIPRHDTVYWYQQGPGQDPQFLISFYEKMQSDKGSIPDRFSAQQFSDYHSELNMSSLELGDSALYFCASSSTGVEQYFGPGTRLTVT.

The rearrangement uses TRBV5-1 and TRBJ1-1, with a weak D call TRBD1 (5 bases). CDR1 is SGHRS, CDR2 YFSETQ, per germline. The V and J ends lost 0 bases and 0 bases respectively, with 12 bases between them. This CDR3 region has 16 residues. The CDR3, as DNA: TGCGCCAGCAGCTTGGCTAGTTCGGGGGTGAACACTGAAGCTTTCTTT. Translating gives CASSLASSGVNTEAFF.

This clone was picked up a small number of times. The rearrangement uses TRBV4-2 and TRBJ2-2; D ambiguous. The CDR3 is 16 amino acids. V shed 1 base and J shed 4 bases, with 13 bases lying between them. The germline V gene encodes CDR1 LGHNA and CDR2 YNFKEQ. In DNA form, the CDR3 reads TGTGCCAGCAGCCAAGGGGCAGGAACCCGCACCGGGGAGCTGTTTTTT. This gives the protein CASSQGAGTRTGELFF.

The chain combines TRBV11-2 with TRBJ2-7; possibly TRBD1 for D (6 bases). The CDR3 has 13 amino acids. In germline, CDR1 is SGHAT, CDR2 FQNNGV. Trimming removed 5 bases at V and 2 bases at J, with 10 bases between. The DNA of the CDR3 is TGTGCCAGCAGCATCGGACAGCCCTACGAGCAGTACTTC. Protein sequence: CASSIGQPYEQYF.

The chain employs TRBV30 and TRBJ1-2; D gene unclear. Germline V CDR1 and CDR2: GTSNPN, SVGIG (reference sequence). This CDR3 spans 13 amino acids. V was shortened by 4 bases and J by 5 bases, with 14 bases between the two germline ends. The CDR3, as DNA: TGTGCCTGGACCCCTCTACCGAGGTATGGCTACACCTTC. Translation gives CAWTPLPRYGYTF.

The chain joins TRBV4-3 to TRBJ1-6; no reliable D call. The germline V and J ends were trimmed by 4 bases and 9 bases, with 13 bases remaining between them. The CDR3 sequence is 14 residues long. The germline gives CDR1 LGHNA, CDR2 YSLEER. CDR3 DNA: TGCGCCAGCAGCCGAGACAAAAGAGGTTCACCCCTCCACTTT. Protein product: CASSRDKRGSPLHF.

This CDR3 reads CSVDSGGSGANVLTF. The CDR3, as DNA: TGCAGCGTTGATAGCGGGGGGTCTGGGGCCAACGTCCTGACTTTC. V and J are TRBV29-1 and TRBJ2-6; 10 bases line up with TRBD2. The V segment lost 3 bases and the J segment 1 base; nucleotides outside the gene matches: 0. CDR1 and CDR2 from the germline V gene are SQVTM and ANQGSEA. This CDR3 has 15 residues.

The chain uses TRBV11-2 and TRBJ1-2, with D possibly being TRBD1 (6 bases). The germline V gene encodes CDR1 SGHAT and CDR2 FQNNGV. The V end was cut by 4 bases, the J end by 8 bases, with 23 bases between. This CDR3 region has 16 residues. CDR3 protein: CASSSHPISIQGGYTF. The CDR3 DNA reads TGTGCCAGCAGCTCCCACCCCATCTCTATACAGGGCGGCTACACCTTC.

This chain connects TRBV5-1 to TRBJ1-1, with a weak D call TRBD1 (5 bases). Germline V lookup: CDR1 SGHRS, CDR2 YFSETQ. V gave up 8 bases and J gave up 1 base, with 12 bases separating them. This CDR3 is 13 amino acids long. CDR3: CASAQESNTEAFF. The DNA of the CDR3 is TGCGCCAGTGCACAGGAATCGAACACTGAAGCTTTCTTT.

The chain carries TRBV2 and TRBJ2-5, with D perhaps TRBD1 (6 bases). Looked up from germline, CDR1 is SNHLY and CDR2 is FYNNEI. This CDR3 spans 13 amino acids. The V end was cut by 6 bases, the J end by 5 bases, with 13 bases between. In nucleotides, the CDR3 is TGTGCCAGCAGGGGCACAGGGTTGGAGACCCAGTACTTC. It translates to CASRGTGLETQYF.

The J gene is TRBJ1-4, the V gene TRBV20-1; 8 bases are shared with TRBD1. Trimming removed 3 bases from V and 5 bases from J; junction bases left unmatched: 8. The CDR3 is made up of 15 amino acids. Germline values: CDR1 DFQATT, CDR2 SNEGSKA (reference sequence). Here the CDR3 DNA reads TGCAGTGCTAGTGCAGACAGGGGAGGAAATGAAAAACTGTTTTTT. It specifies CSASADRGGNEKLFF.

J is TRBJ2-5 and V is TRBV5-1, with 11 bases aligning to TRBD2. The CDR3 sequence is 16 residues long. Trimming removed 5 bases from V and 4 bases from J; junction bases left unmatched: 10. The germline CDR1 and CDR2 sequences are SGHRS and YFSETQ. The CDR3 protein is CASRKTSGNTLETQYF. CDR3 in DNA: TGCGCCAGCAGGAAGACTAGCGGGAATACTCTAGAGACCCAGTACTTC.

The J gene is TRBJ2-1, the V gene TRBV5-4; the match to TRBD1 covers 9 bases. This CDR3 region has 15 residues. V dropped 4 bases and J dropped 9; count of bases not matched to a gene: 11. The germline gives CDR1 SGHNT, CDR2 YYREEE (reference sequence). The CDR3 coding sequence is TGTGCCAGCAGCCCCTCCGGGACAGGGAAGGGTGAGCAGTTCTTC. Translating it yields CASSPSGTGKGEQFF.